The 10 T cell receptor beta chains reported below all come from one sample, sequenced in a study of T and B cells in COVID-19 patients. Each TRB amplification used about 250-550 ng of genomic DNA from blood. Multiplex PCR with BIOMED2 TRB-A/B primer pools amplified TRB rearrangements. Via MiXCR, TCRdb re-called the multiplex PCR reads, giving one row per CDR3 protein. The data hold 23,000 or so distinct CDR3 sequences, with 30% to 35% observed a single time. Specimen: blood. All receptors come from a human donor who had recovered from COVID-19.

This clonotype is classed as medium-sized. This sequence joins TRBV12-3 or TRBV12-4 and TRBJ2-3; D possibly corresponds to TRBD2 (5 bases). V lost 6 bases and J 8 bases, leaving 9 bases between the germline ends. The CDR3 runs to 11 residues. CDR3 amino acids: CASRFSGTQYF. The CDR3 nucleotides read TGTGCCAGCAGGTTCAGCGGTACGCAGTATTTT.

Details on this clonotype: An end of the junction differs from the germline gene, which may be a read error. The rearrangement uses TRBV12-3 or TRBV12-4 and TRBJ2-3, with TRBD1 matching 10 bases. CDR3 length: 17 amino acids. CDR3 in amino acids: CASSEGQGPASTDTQYF. The CDR3 DNA reads TGCGCCAGCAGTGAGGGACAGGGGCCGGCTAGCACAGATACGCAGTATTTT.

This clonotype is medium-sized. V usage is TRBV6-5 and J usage is TRBJ2-3; D gene unclear. The CDR3 covers 11 residues. CDR1 and CDR2 (germline): MNHEY, SVGAGI. V lost 2 bases and J lost 5, with 2 bases in between. CDR3 loop: CASSYKDTQYF. CDR3 bases: TGTGCCAGCAGTTACAAAGATACGCAGTATTTT.

In its sample, this clonotype was seen a few times. This chain joins TRBV10-3 and TRBJ1-1; 9 bases fit TRBD1. Germline assignment: CDR1 ENHRY and CDR2 SYGVKD. The CDR3 contains 14 residues. The V gene end was trimmed by 3 bases and the J gene end by 1 base; junction bases not matched to a gene: 0. CDR3 nucleotides: TGTGCCATCAGTGAACAGGGGGCGAACACTGAAGCTTTCTTT. Its translation is CAISEQGANTEAFF.

The genes are TRBV7-9 and TRBJ2-1, with TRBD2 identical over 11 bases. The trim removed 1 base at V and 12 bases at J, leaving 8 bases unmatched. Looked up from germline, CDR1 is SEHNR and CDR2 is FQNEAQ (reference sequence). The CDR3 consists of 15 residues. This CDR3 reads CASSLEDGTSGLQFF. CDR3 DNA sequence: TGTGCCAGCAGCTTAGAGGATGGGACTAGCGGACTGCAGTTCTTC.

This clonotype was detected a few times. The chain is built from TRBV18 and TRBJ1-5; D unresolved. This CDR3 contains 15 residues. Trimming removed 6 bases from V and 0 bases from J, with 12 bases in between. Germline assignment: CDR1 KGHSH and CDR2 LQKENI. The CDR3 DNA reads TGTGCCAGCTCCCCTGACTGGGATAGCAATCAGCCCCAGCATTTT. Translation gives CASSPDWDSNQPQHF.

This chain joins TRBV7-9 and TRBJ1-6, with D perhaps TRBD1 (6 bases). The CDR3 is 14 residues long. V lost 6 bases, J lost 7 bases, and 13 bases lay in between. The germline V gene encodes CDR1 SEHNR and CDR2 FQNEAQ (reference sequence). In DNA, the CDR3 is TGTGCCAGCAGGATGCAGGGGTGGAATTCACCCCTCCACTTT. It specifies CASRMQGWNSPLHF.

The genes are TRBV6-5 and TRBJ2-1; a possible D gene is TRBD1 (9 bases). Per germline, CDR1 MNHEY and CDR2 SVGAGI. The V end was cut by 8 bases, the J end by 6 bases, with 17 bases between. This CDR3 has 14 amino acids. The chain's CDR3 is CASQRGTGFNEQFF. The CDR3 DNA follows: TGTGCCAGCCAGCGGGGGACAGGGTTCAATGAGCAGTTCTTC.

The table lists this clonotype with a few counts. The rearrangement links TRBV6-5 to TRBJ1-1, with 9 bases fitting TRBD1. Trimming at V came to 5 bases and at J to 0 bases, leaving 4 bases not matched to a gene. Germline V lookup: CDR1 MNHEY, CDR2 SVGAGI. The CDR3 contains 15 residues. DNA of the CDR3: TGTGCCAGCAGTAAACAGGGGGCAATGAACACTGAAGCTTTCTTT. This encodes CASSKQGAMNTEAFF.

The table lists this clonotype with a count of one. The gene calls are TRBV5-1 and TRBJ2-2; D perhaps matches TRBD1 (5 bases). This CDR3 has 15 residues. V was cut by 1 base and J by 0 bases, with 7 bases left in between. Germline-derived CDR1 and CDR2 are SGHRS and YFSETQ. CDR3 sequence: CASSLYRPNTGELFF. The CDR3 DNA reads as TGCGCCAGCAGCTTGTACAGGCCGAACACCGGGGAGCTGTTTTTT.